This entry concerns a single T cell receptor beta chain. The antigen is not known. The data derive from a study of shared clonotypes between healthy human individuals. The study's findings and limits: Few donors limited the genetic and exposure-history diversity represented.

Sequenced by immunoSEQ multiplex PCR; TCRdb stores in-frame clones only, minus some. The profile shows about 2.3 million clones, roughly 92% of them singletons. Germline lookup yields CDR1 MRHNA and CDR2 SNTAGT. V gave up 6 bases and J gave up 6 bases, with 13 bases separating them. The CDR3 extends over 13 amino acids. CD45RA-negative memory and CD45RA+ naive subsets were split from the CD4+ cells. V gene TRBV6-4 combines with J gene TRBJ2-3, with a possible D match to TRBD1 (7 bases). The receptor comes from a man aged 18 to 29 in good health. Some clones in this sample may be carry-over from other donors' samples. Sequencing was carried out using naive CD4+ T cells from PBMCs. Subset given: CD45RA+ positively selected. The CDR3 DNA reads TGTGCCAGCAGCGAGCCAGGGGGGGATACGCAGTATTTT. Residues: CASSEPGGDTQYF.